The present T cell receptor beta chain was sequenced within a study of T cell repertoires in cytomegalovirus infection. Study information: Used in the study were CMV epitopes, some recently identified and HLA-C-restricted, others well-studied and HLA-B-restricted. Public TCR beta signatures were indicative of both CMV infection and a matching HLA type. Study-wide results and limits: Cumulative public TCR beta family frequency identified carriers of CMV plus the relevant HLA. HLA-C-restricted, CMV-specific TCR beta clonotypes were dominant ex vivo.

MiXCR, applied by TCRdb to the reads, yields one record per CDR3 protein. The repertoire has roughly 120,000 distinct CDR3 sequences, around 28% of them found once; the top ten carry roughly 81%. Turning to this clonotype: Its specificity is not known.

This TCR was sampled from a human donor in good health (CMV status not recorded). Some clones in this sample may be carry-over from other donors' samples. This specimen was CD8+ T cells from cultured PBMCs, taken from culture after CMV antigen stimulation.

CDR3 region: CASSETPLAGVQETQYF. In DNA, the CDR3 is TGTGCCAGCAGTGAAACCCCACTAGCGGGGGTACAAGAGACCCAGTACTTC. The genes are TRBV6-1 and TRBJ2-5; 11 bases are shared with TRBD2. Germline V lookup: CDR1 MNHNS, CDR2 SASEGT. The CDR3 has 17 amino acids. V gave up 2 bases and J gave up 2 bases; unmatched junction bases: 7.